Below, 11 T cell receptor beta chains from the same sample are listed, as sequenced in a study of regulatory T cells in long-lasting Graves disease. Relying on iRepertoire HTBI primers and Arm-PCR of CDR3 regions, the team built TCR beta libraries. TCRdb redid the calling of the multiplex PCR reads with MiXCR, one entry per CDR3 protein. The sample shows roughly 500,000 distinct CDR3 sequences, less than 15% of them seen only once. Time point denoted: newly diagnosed GD, antithyroid drugs for less than 3 months. There was RNA extracted from PBMCs, and the TCR library was made from it. This sample also belongs to another study, concerning T cells in Graves' hyperthyroidism and ophthalmopathy.

The input for sequencing was peripheral blood mononuclear cells (PBMCs), taken at new diagnosis, from a patient treated with antithyroid drugs. The source of these receptors is a man between 25 and 39 years old with Graves disease.

On this clonotype: A far larger clone is only one base removed, so a read error is likely. The gene calls are TRBV27 and TRBJ2-1; possibly TRBD2 for D (6 bases). The CDR3 loop spans 14 amino acids. Germline V gives CDR1 MNHEY, CDR2 SMNVEV (reference sequence). The V and J ends lost 3 bases and 10 bases respectively, with 16 bases between them. DNA of the CDR3: TGTGCCAGCAGTTTGGGACTCTTTGGAAACGAGCAGTTCTTC. Residues: CASSLGLFGNEQFF.

This clonotype was seen many times. The rearrangement links TRBV3-1 to TRBJ1-1; maybe TRBD1 (5 bases). Germline loops: CDR1 LGHDT, CDR2 YNNKEL (reference sequence). V was cut by 4 bases and J by 8 bases, with 14 bases left in between. This CDR3 is built from 13 residues. CDR3 protein: CASSPGHGKEAFF. For the CDR3, the DNA is TGTGCCAGCAGCCCAGGACATGGAAAGGAAGCTTTCTTT. The full variable domain, completed using reference TRBV3-1 and TRBJ1-1, is DTAVSQTPKYLVTQMGNDKSIKCEQNLGHDTMYWYKQDSKKFLKIMFSYNNKELIINETVPNRFSPKSPDKAHLNLHINSLELGDSAVYFCASSPGHGKEAFFGQGTRLTVV.

To note about this clonotype: Being one base from a much bigger clone, this may be a read error. This rearrangement joins TRBV20-1 to TRBJ1-4, with D perhaps matching TRBD1 (5 bases). This CDR3 is 13 amino acids long. The V end lost 3 bases, the J end lost 11 bases, and 16 bases lay between the germline ends. Germline loops: CDR1 DFQATT, CDR2 SNEGSKA (reference sequence). In nucleotides, the CDR3 is TGCAGTGCTAGGTCGCAGGGAGGTGACAAACTGTTTTTT. Translating it yields CSARSQGGDKLFF.

The V call is TRBV7-2, the J call TRBJ2-3; 8 positions agree with TRBD2. Germline V gene lookup returns CDR1 SGHTA and CDR2 FQGNSA. Unmatched junction bases numbered 10, after V lost 2 bases and J lost 6 bases. This CDR3 region has 16 residues. The CDR3 nucleotides read TGTGCCAGCAGCTTAATCCTAGCGGGTGGCCGGGATACGCAGTATTTT. This translates into CASSLILAGGRDTQYF.

This clonotype came up many times. The chain employs TRBV10-1 and TRBJ2-7; D unresolved. This CDR3 region has 15 residues. Germline CDR1 is WNHNN and CDR2 is SYGVQD (reference sequence). V was pared by 3 bases and J by 4 bases, with 16 bases between. CDR3 region: CASSEGRTVSYEQYF. Here the CDR3 DNA reads TGCGCCAGCAGTGAAGGAAGAACAGTGTCATACGAGCAGTACTTC.

CDR3 sequence: CASSPSLAQGNEQFF. CDR3 nucleotides: TGTGCCAGCTCACCATCGCTAGCCCAGGGGAATGAGCAGTTCTTC. The chain recombines TRBV18 with TRBJ2-1, with D possibly being TRBD1 (6 bases). This CDR3 comprises 15 residues. Germline V lookup: CDR1 KGHSH, CDR2 LQKENI. Trimming took 2 bases from V and 7 from J, leaving 15 bases between them.

The chain is built from TRBV25-1 and TRBJ2-3, with 10 bases fitting TRBD2. The CDR3 has 15 residues. From germline, CDR1 is MGHDK and CDR2 SYGVNS. Losses at the gene ends were 2 bases for V and 4 bases for J; bases not matched to a gene: 3. The CDR3 loop reads CASSEIGLAADTQYF. In nucleotides, the CDR3 is TGTGCCAGCAGTGAAATAGGACTAGCGGCAGATACGCAGTATTTT.

This clonotype was picked up many times. V gene TRBV11-2 combines with J gene TRBJ2-1; D might be TRBD2 (5 bases). V was clipped by 5 bases and J by 5 bases, with 16 bases between them. Germline CDR1 reads SGHAT; CDR2 reads FQNNGV. This CDR3 is 15 amino acids long. CDR3 DNA: TGTGCCAGCAGCACCTCACCGAGGGATAACAATGAGCAGTTCTTC. Its protein is CASSTSPRDNNEQFF.

This clonotype came up many times. This rearrangement joins TRBV6-5 to TRBJ2-7; maybe TRBD1 (6 bases). The V gene lost 1 base and the J gene lost 2 bases, with 18 bases spanning the gap. Germline CDR1 is MNHEY and CDR2 is SVGAGI. There are 17 residues in the CDR3. The CDR3: CASSYWIDRDTPYEQYF. The CDR3 DNA sequence: TGTGCCAGCAGTTACTGGATTGACCGGGACACCCCCTACGAGCAGTACTTC.

This sequence joins TRBV30 and TRBJ1-4; D is undetermined. CDR1 is GTSNPN and CDR2 is SVGIG in the germline V gene (reference sequence). The CDR3 is 15 residues long. The germline V and J ends were trimmed by 0 bases and 8 bases, with 16 bases remaining between them. The DNA of the CDR3 is TGTGCCTGGAGTGTAGGTCCGACAATCAGCGAAAAACTGTTTTTT. This codes for CAWSVGPTISEKLFF. The full variable domain, completed using reference TRBV30 and TRBJ1-4, is SQTIHQWPATLVQPVGSPLSLECTVEGTSNPNLYWYRQAAGRGLQLLFYSVGIGQISSEVPQNLSASRPQDRQFILSSKKLLLSDSGFYLCAWSVGPTISEKLFFGSGTQLSVL.

The V call is TRBV27, the J call TRBJ2-6; TRBD2 matches 8 bases. Trimming removed 5 bases from V and 0 bases from J; junction bases left unmatched: 6. The length of the CDR3 is 17 residues. The germline V gene encodes CDR1 MNHEY and CDR2 SMNVEV (reference sequence). CDR3 DNA sequence: TGTGCCAGCAGTAAGAGCGGGAGAATCTCTGGGGCCAACGTCCTGACTTTC. Residues: CASSKSGRISGANVLTF.